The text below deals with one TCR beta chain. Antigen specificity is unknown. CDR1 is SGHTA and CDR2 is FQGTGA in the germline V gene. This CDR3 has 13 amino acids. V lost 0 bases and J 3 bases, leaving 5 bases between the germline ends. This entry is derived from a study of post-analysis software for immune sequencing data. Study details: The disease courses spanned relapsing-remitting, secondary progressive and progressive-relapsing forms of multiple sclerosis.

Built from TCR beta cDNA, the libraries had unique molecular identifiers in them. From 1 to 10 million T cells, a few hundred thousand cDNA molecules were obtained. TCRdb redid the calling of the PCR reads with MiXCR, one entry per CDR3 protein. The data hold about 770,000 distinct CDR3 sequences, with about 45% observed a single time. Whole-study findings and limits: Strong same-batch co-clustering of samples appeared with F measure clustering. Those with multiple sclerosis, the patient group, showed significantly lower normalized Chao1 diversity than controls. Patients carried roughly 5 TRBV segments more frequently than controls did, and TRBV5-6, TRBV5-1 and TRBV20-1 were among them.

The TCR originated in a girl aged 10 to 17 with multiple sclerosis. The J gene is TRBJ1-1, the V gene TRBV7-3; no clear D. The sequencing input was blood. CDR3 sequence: CASSLTYDTEAFF. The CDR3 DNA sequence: TGTGCCAGCAGCTTAACGTATGACACTGAAGCTTTCTTT.